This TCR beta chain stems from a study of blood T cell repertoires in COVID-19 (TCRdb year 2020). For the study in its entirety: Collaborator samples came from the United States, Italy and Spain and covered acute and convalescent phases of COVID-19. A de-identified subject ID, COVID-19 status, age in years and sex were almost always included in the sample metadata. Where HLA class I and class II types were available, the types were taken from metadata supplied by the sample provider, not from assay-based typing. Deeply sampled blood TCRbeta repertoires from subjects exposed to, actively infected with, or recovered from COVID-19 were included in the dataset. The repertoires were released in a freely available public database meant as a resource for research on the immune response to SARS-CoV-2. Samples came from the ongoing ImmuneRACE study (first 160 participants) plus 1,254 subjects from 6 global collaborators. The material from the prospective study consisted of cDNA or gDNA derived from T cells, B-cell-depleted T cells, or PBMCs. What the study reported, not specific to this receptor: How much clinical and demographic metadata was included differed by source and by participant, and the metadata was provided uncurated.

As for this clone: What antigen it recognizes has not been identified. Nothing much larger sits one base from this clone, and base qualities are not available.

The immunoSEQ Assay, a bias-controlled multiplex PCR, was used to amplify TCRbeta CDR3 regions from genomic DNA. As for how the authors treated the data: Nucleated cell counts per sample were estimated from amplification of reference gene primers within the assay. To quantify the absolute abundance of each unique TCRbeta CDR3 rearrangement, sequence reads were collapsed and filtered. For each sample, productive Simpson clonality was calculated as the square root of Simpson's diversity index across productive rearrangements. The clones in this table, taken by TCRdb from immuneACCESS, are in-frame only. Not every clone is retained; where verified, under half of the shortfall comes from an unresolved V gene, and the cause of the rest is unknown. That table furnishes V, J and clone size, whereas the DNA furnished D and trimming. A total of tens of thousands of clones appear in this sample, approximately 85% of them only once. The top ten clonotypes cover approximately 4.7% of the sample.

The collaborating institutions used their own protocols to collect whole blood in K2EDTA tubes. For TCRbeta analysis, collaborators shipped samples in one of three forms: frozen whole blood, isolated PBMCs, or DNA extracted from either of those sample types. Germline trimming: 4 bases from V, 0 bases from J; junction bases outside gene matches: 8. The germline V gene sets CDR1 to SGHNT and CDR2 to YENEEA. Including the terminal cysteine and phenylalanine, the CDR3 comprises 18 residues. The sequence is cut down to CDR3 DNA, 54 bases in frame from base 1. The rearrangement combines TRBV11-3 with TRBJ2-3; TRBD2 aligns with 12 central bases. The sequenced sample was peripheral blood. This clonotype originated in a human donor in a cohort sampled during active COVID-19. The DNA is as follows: TGTGCCAGCAGCTCGGGACTAGCGGGTGCTTCTAGCACAGATACGCAGTATTTT. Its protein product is CASSSGLAGASSTDTQYF.